A selection of T cell receptor beta chains follows, all from one sample in a study of T-cell reconstitution after alpha-beta-depleted transplantation in children. TCRdb itself ran the PCR reads through MiXCR, one entry per CDR3 protein. The sample lists 450,000 to 700,000 distinct CDR3 sequences, over 25% occurring once. The material was PBMCs, obtained before TCRalphabeta/CD19-depleted stem cell transplant. These receptor sequences come from a boy younger than two with Wiskott-Aldrich syndrome, due to receive a stem cell transplant. CDR3s include the opening cysteine and the closing phenylalanine or tryptophan. D genes are given only for firm matches. Part of the rows lack a size; the others show once, few, many or a class for expanded clones.

v_gene,j_gene,d_gene,abundance,CDR3aa,CDR3nt
TRBV11-1,TRBJ2-7,TRBD1,NA,CASSREGAWSYEQYF,TGTGCCAGCAGCCGCGAGGGGGCCTGGTCCTACGAGCAGTACTTC
TRBV11-1,TRBJ2-7,TRBD2,NA,CASSPGSGLAGGGLYEQYF,TGTGCCAGCAGCCCAGGATCGGGACTAGCGGGAGGCGGCCTCTACGAGCAGTACTTC
TRBV5-1,TRBJ2-1,TRBD2,NA,CASSSPSGTSGNNEQFF,TGCGCCAGCAGCTCACCAAGCGGGACTAGCGGGAACAATGAGCAGTTCTTC
TRBV4-1,TRBJ2-5,NA,NA,CASSQVPASLGTQYF,TGCGCCAGCAGCCAAGTACCAGCTAGTCTGGGGACCCAGTACTTC
TRBV10-3,TRBJ2-7,TRBD2,many,CAMGTRLYEQYF,TGTGCCATGGGGACTAGATTATACGAGCAGTACTTC
TRBV6-1,TRBJ2-3,TRBD2,NA,CASNLVGGSTDTQYF,TGTGCCAGCAATCTCGTCGGGGGGAGCACAGATACGCAGTATTTT
TRBV2,TRBJ1-2,NA,few,CASSEIDGANYGYTF,TGTGCCAGCAGTGAAATTGATGGGGCTAACTATGGCTACACCTTC
TRBV28,TRBJ1-2,NA,few,CASSLFSLRQKGYTF,TGTGCCAGCAGTTTATTCTCCCTTCGACAGAAGGGCTACACCTTC
TRBV29-1,TRBJ2-5,TRBD1,many,CSVGQGVGETQYF,TGCAGCGTCGGACAGGGGGTGGGGGAGACCCAGTACTTC
TRBV7-7,TRBJ2-5,TRBD2,few,CASSPGLAGSWETQYF,TGTGCCAGCAGCCCGGGACTAGCGGGAAGCTGGGAGACCCAGTACTTC
TRBV5-1,TRBJ2-2,TRBD2,NA,CASSTPSGRAVSGELFF,TGCGCCAGCAGCACACCTAGCGGGAGGGCTGTTTCCGGGGAGCTGTTTTTT
TRBV24-1,TRBJ2-1,TRBD1,NA,CATSDFSGGDYNEQFF,TGTGCCACCAGTGATTTTTCAGGGGGCGATTACAATGAGCAGTTCTTC
TRBV19,TRBJ2-5,NA,NA,CASSGTVWETQYF,TGTGCCAGTAGTGGGACGGTTTGGGAGACCCAGTACTTC
TRBV12-3/TRBV12-4,TRBJ2-1,TRBD2,NA,CASIERREPYNEQFF,TGTGCCAGCATCGAGCGGCGGGAGCCCTACAATGAGCAGTTCTTC
TRBV30,TRBJ1-3,TRBD1,NA,CAWATGNGNTIYF,TGTGCCTGGGCGACAGGGAATGGAAACACCATATATTTT
TRBV24-1,TRBJ2-1,NA,NA,CATSDSVSGYGDNEQFF,TGTGCCACCAGTGACTCCGTCTCGGGCTACGGGGACAATGAGCAGTTCTTC
TRBV5-1,TRBJ2-3,TRBD2,NA,CASSYSSSGSAVGDTQYF,TGCGCCAGCAGCTATTCTTCTAGCGGGAGTGCGGTTGGAGATACGCAGTATTTT
TRBV5-1,TRBJ2-1,NA,few,CASSLDAGMNEQFF,TGCGCCAGCAGCTTGGATGCTGGGATGAATGAGCAGTTCTTC
TRBV29-1,TRBJ1-1,NA,NA,CSVSRVATEAFF,TGCAGCGTTTCCAGGGTGGCCACTGAAGCTTTCTTT
TRBV10-3,TRBJ2-1,TRBD2,few,CAISDGALAGVNEQFF,TGTGCCATCAGTGATGGTGCACTAGCGGGAGTCAATGAGCAGTTCTTC
TRBV29-1,TRBJ1-1,NA,NA,CSVAAFPMNTEAFF,TGCAGCGTTGCCGCGTTTCCTATGAACACTGAAGCTTTCTTT
TRBV5-1,TRBJ1-6,NA,NA,CASSLVQAGRSPLHF,TGCGCCAGCAGCTTGGTGCAGGCTGGGCGTTCACCCCTCCACTTT
TRBV4-1,TRBJ2-1,TRBD2,NA,CASSSPGLGSNEQFF,TGCGCCAGCAGCTCACCGGGACTAGGGTCCAATGAGCAGTTCTTC
TRBV10-3,TRBJ2-4,TRBD2,NA,CAISSGSAKNIQYF,TGTGCCATCTCTAGCGGGAGTGCCAAAAACATTCAGTACTTC
TRBV5-5,TRBJ1-4,NA,few,CASSRPAGQSNEKLFF,TGTGCCAGCAGCCGACCCGCAGGACAGAGCAATGAAAAACTGTTTTTT
TRBV5-1,TRBJ2-1,TRBD2,NA,CASSPGLAGVSGLDEQFF,TGCGCCAGCAGCCCCGGACTAGCGGGGGTTTCGGGTCTCGATGAGCAGTTCTTC
TRBV9,TRBJ2-7,NA,NA,CASSEDPRGSYEQYF,TGTGCCAGCAGCGAAGACCCCAGGGGTTCCTACGAGCAGTACTTC
TRBV7-3,TRBJ2-7,NA,NA,CASSLLGVSDEQYF,TGTGCCAGCAGCTTACTCGGGGTAAGCGACGAGCAGTACTTC
TRBV7-6,TRBJ2-1,TRBD2,few,CASSIRAPGLVNEQFF,TGTGCCAGCAGCATTAGAGCACCGGGACTAGTCAATGAGCAGTTCTTC
TRBV5-1,TRBJ2-3,NA,NA,CASSWGGLSTDTQYF,TGCGCCAGCAGCTGGGGGGGCCTTAGCACAGATACGCAGTATTTT
TRBV6-5,TRBJ2-1,TRBD2,few,CASSYSPSGLNEQFF,TGTGCCAGCAGTTACTCCCCTAGCGGCCTCAATGAGCAGTTCTTC
TRBV9,TRBJ2-2,TRBD2,NA,CASSVGLAGDTGEVFF,TGTGCCAGCAGCGTAGGACTAGCGGGGGACACCGGGGAGGTGTTTTTT
TRBV9,TRBJ2-6,NA,few,CASSVAAGVSGANVLTF,TGTGCCAGCAGCGTAGCGGCAGGGGTCTCTGGGGCCAACGTCCTGACTTTC
TRBV5-1,TRBJ2-3,NA,once,CASSLLEVTSTDTQYF,TGCGCCAGCAGCTTGCTCGAGGTGACTAGCACAGATACGCAGTATTTT
TRBV12-3/TRBV12-4,TRBJ2-7,TRBD2,few,CASRGFRLAGVYEQYF,TGTGCCAGCAGGGGCTTCCGACTAGCGGGAGTCTACGAGCAGTACTTC
TRBV20-1,TRBJ2-4,NA,NA,CSARTPDRNIQYF,TGCAGTGCTAGAACCCCGGACCGAAACATTCAGTACTTC
TRBV4-1,TRBJ1-1,NA,few,CASSQDWRQGAFF,TGCGCCAGCAGCCAAGATTGGCGGCAGGGGGCTTTCTTT
TRBV5-1,TRBJ2-5,NA,NA,CASSFYQETQYF,TGCGCCAGCAGCTTCTATCAAGAGACCCAGTACTTC
TRBV7-9,TRBJ2-3,NA,few,CASSRRVDTQYF,TGTGCCAGCAGCCGCAGGGTCGATACGCAGTATTTT
TRBV28,TRBJ2-2,NA,NA,CASSPIKGRGGELFF,TGTGCCAGCAGTCCAATAAAGGGCCGTGGCGGGGAGCTGTTTTTT
TRBV5-1,TRBJ2-1,TRBD1,NA,CASSLFVSDRVRNEQFF,TGCGCCAGCAGCTTGTTTGTTTCGGACAGGGTGCGGAATGAGCAGTTCTTC
TRBV20-1,TRBJ2-7,TRBD2,NA,CSASLAGLGEQYF,TGCAGTGCTAGCCTAGCGGGATTGGGAGAGCAGTACTTC
TRBV10-3,TRBJ2-5,NA,NA,CAIRERQTQKETQYF,TGTGCCATCAGAGAACGACAGACTCAAAAAGAGACCCAGTACTTC
TRBV13,TRBJ2-1,TRBD2,NA,CASINGRASDEQFF,TGTGCCAGCATCAACGGGAGGGCCTCGGATGAGCAGTTCTTC